A single sample is the source of the 3 T cell receptor beta chains below, sequenced in a study of T cells in Graves' hyperthyroidism and ophthalmopathy. Amplification of TCR beta CDR3 regions was performed using RNA transcripts as template. In the first-round RT-PCR of the TCR CDR3, the HTBI primer set was used. TCRdb recomputed calls from the multiplex PCR reads with MiXCR, one row per CDR3 protein. The table has under 350,000 distinct CDR3 sequences, roughly an eighth seen once. The specimen sequenced was blood. Source of these receptors: a woman aged 40 to 50 with Graves' hyperthyroidism.

There are many counts of this clonotype. The DNA for the CDR3 is TGTGCCAGCAGAAGGTCAAGGGTGGGCACTGAAGCTTTCTTT. Translation gives CASRRSRVGTEAFF. The rearrangement uses TRBV7-9 and TRBJ1-1; the D is unclear. V was trimmed by 6 bases and J by 4 bases, leaving 15 bases between them. The CDR3 covers 14 residues. Germline CDR1 is SEHNR and CDR2 is FQNEAQ (reference sequence).

Details on this clonotype: Since a much larger clone is just one base distant, this may be a read error. The gene calls are TRBV28 and TRBJ1-1; D remains ambiguous. Germline V lookup: CDR1 MDHEN, CDR2 SYDVKM. V was pared by 7 bases and J by 7 bases, with 19 bases between. The CDR3 spans 14 residues. CDR3 nucleotide sequence: TGTGCCAGCACTAAACACTTCGAGGATCGTGAAGCTTTCTTT. It is translated as CASTKHFEDREAFF.

This clonotype was detected a few times. The V gene is TRBV7-6, the J gene TRBJ1-3; no clear D gene. CDR1 and CDR2 (germline): SGHVS, FNYEAQ. The CDR3 loop spans 16 amino acids. Trimming removed 0 bases from V and 3 bases from J, with 12 bases in between. Written as DNA, the CDR3 is TGTGCCAGCAGCTTAGCTCCCGGGTTTGGTGGAAACACCATATATTTT. Translated: CASSLAPGFGGNTIYF.